These 11 T cell receptor beta chains came from one sample sequenced in a study of blood T cell repertoires in COVID-19. The protocol was immunoSEQ multiplex PCR, while the TCRdb copy is restricted to in-frame clones and leaves out a portion. The sample yields more than 400,000 clones, 90% seen once. Input material: PBMCs or T cells enriched from blood (not recorded which). Receptor source: a man aged 18 to 29 who had recovered from COVID-19.

J is TRBJ2-7 and V is TRBV5-5, with D unclear. Germline CDR1 reads SGHKS; CDR2 reads YYEKEE (reference sequence). V was pared by 0 bases and J by 3 bases, with 7 bases between. This CDR3 contains 13 residues. CDR3 loop: CASSLERSYEQYF. CDR3 nucleotide sequence: TGTGCCAGCAGCTTGGAACGGAGCTACGAGCAGTACTTC.

The table lists this clone with a count of one. V gene TRBV9 combines with J gene TRBJ2-1; tentative D call: TRBD1 (5 bases). CDR1 and CDR2 from the germline V gene are SGDLS and YYNGEE. The CDR3 is 13 amino acids. Trimming pared 0 bases from V and 6 bases from J, leaving 7 bases between. CDR3 sequence: CASSVGGINEQFF. For the CDR3, the DNA is TGTGCCAGCAGCGTAGGGGGCATCAATGAGCAGTTCTTC.

The genes are TRBV12-3 or TRBV12-4 and TRBJ2-7; weak D call: TRBD2 (6 bases). This CDR3 has 13 residues. V was pared by 7 bases and J by 3 bases, with 13 bases between. CDR3 protein: CASTWGGDYEQYF. The CDR3 DNA sequence: TGTGCCAGCACCTGGGGAGGAGACTACGAGCAGTACTTC.

This clone was detected a few times. The V and J genes are TRBV6-5 and TRBJ2-5; D uncertain. The length of the CDR3 is 13 residues. Germline CDR1 is MNHEY and CDR2 is SVGAGI. V lost 4 bases and J 5 bases, leaving 11 bases between the germline ends. The CDR3 sequence is CASSSNSRETQYF. CDR3 DNA: TGTGCCAGCAGTTCCAACAGTAGGGAGACCCAGTACTTC.

V gene TRBV3-1 (or the pseudogene TRBV3-2) combines with J gene TRBJ1-5, with TRBD1 identical over 9 bases. Per the germline V gene, CDR1 is LGHDT and CDR2 is YNNKEL (reference sequence). The CDR3 has 16 amino acids. With 3 bases clipped from V and 7 bases from J, the junction kept 10 bases outside the gene matches. CDR3 sequence (DNA): TGTGCCAGCAGCCAGGCCGGGACAGGGCCCACGCAGCCCCAGCATTTT. This codes for CASSQAGTGPTQPQHF.

The V gene is TRBV29-1, the J gene TRBJ1-1, with TRBD1 identical over 9 bases. The length of the CDR3 is 13 residues. V lost 4 bases, J lost 4 bases, and 4 bases stayed unmatched. From germline, CDR1 is SQVTM and CDR2 ANQGSEA. In DNA, the CDR3 is TGCAGCGTTGTACAGGGGGCGGCCACTGAAGCTTTCTTT. Protein: CSVVQGAATEAFF.

In nucleotides, the CDR3 is TGTGCCAGCCGCGGGATACTCACCGGGGAGCTGTTTTTT. It translates to CASRGILTGELFF. This chain joins TRBV2 and TRBJ2-2, with TRBD2 as a possible D gene (6 bases). The CDR3 extends over 13 amino acids. V dropped 8 bases and J dropped 4 bases, with 11 bases sitting between them. Germline V CDR1 and CDR2: SNHLY, FYNNEI.

The V call is TRBV9, the J call TRBJ2-7, with D unclear. Germline CDR1 SGDLS, CDR2 YYNGEE. Trimming removed 0 bases at V and 5 bases at J, with 9 bases between. The CDR3 runs to 13 residues. CDR3 loop: CASSVAARDEQYF. The CDR3 DNA reads TGTGCCAGCAGCGTAGCGGCTAGAGACGAGCAGTACTTC.

The rearrangement joins TRBV2 to TRBJ1-5; D might be TRBD1 (6 bases). CDR1 is SNHLY and CDR2 is FYNNEI in the germline V gene. The CDR3 extends over 14 amino acids. The V end lost 5 bases, the J end lost 3 bases, and 11 bases lay between the germline ends. For the CDR3, the DNA is TGTGCCAGCAGTTGGACAGCTCTCAATCAGCCCCAGCATTTT. Translating gives CASSWTALNQPQHF.

In its sample, this clone was seen a few times. The rearrangement uses TRBV28 and TRBJ2-1; 7 nucleotides match TRBD2. Unmatched junction bases numbered 7, after V lost 1 base and J lost 1 base. The CDR3 extends over 17 amino acids. The germline V gene encodes CDR1 MDHEN and CDR2 SYDVKM. CDR3 sequence reads: CASSLFGLAASYNEQFF. The CDR3 DNA reads TGTGCCAGCAGTTTATTCGGGCTAGCGGCGTCCTACAATGAGCAGTTCTTC.

This clone was seen more than once but under ten times. The chain links TRBV5-4 to TRBJ2-2; 7 positions match TRBD1. The CDR3 is 13 amino acids. V gave up 4 bases and J gave up 6 bases; unmatched junction bases: 3. CDR1 and CDR2 (germline): SGHNT, YYREEE (reference sequence). Written as DNA, the CDR3 is TGTGCCAGCAGCCCGGACAGGCCCGGGGAGCTGTTTTTT. Its protein is CASSPDRPGELFF.